The next 14 T cell receptor beta chains were all read from a single sample in a study of blood T cell repertoires in COVID-19. Libraries were prepared by immunoSEQ multiplex PCR; TCRdb keeps only in-frame clonotypes and omits some of them. The profile shows roughly 180,000 clones, 70% to 80% of them singletons. The sample comprised peripheral blood. These receptors were obtained from a woman aged 60 to 75 with COVID-19, enrolled during active disease.

This clone came up once. The V call is TRBV27, the J call TRBJ2-5, with TRBD2 matching over 12 bases. Losses at the gene ends were 6 bases for V and 2 bases for J; bases not matched to a gene: 7. The germline V gene has CDR1 MNHEY and CDR2 SMNVEV (reference sequence). The CDR3 totals 16 residues. The CDR3 region has the DNA TGTGCCAGCAGATCCCTAGCGGGGGGGATTCAAGAGACCCAGTACTTC. Residues: CASRSLAGGIQETQYF.

This chain joins TRBV13 and TRBJ2-1; 11 nucleotides line up with TRBD2. CDR1 and CDR2 from the germline V gene are PRHDT and FYEKMQ (reference sequence). CDR3 length: 20 amino acids. Losses at the gene ends were 2 bases for V and 1 base for J; bases not matched to a gene: 13. The CDR3: CASSLYSRSSGRASYNEQFF. The CDR3 nucleotides are TGTGCCAGCAGCTTATATAGCCGGAGTAGCGGGAGGGCTTCCTACAATGAGCAGTTCTTC.

This clone has more than one count but fewer than ten. The chain carries TRBV18 and TRBJ2-1, with a tentative D call TRBD2 (5 bases). The CDR3 is 13 amino acids. Germline V gene data show CDR1 as KGHSH and CDR2 as LQKENI. V was clipped by 6 bases and J by 4 bases, with 10 bases between them. As DNA, the CDR3 is TGTGCCAGCTCCCTAGCCCAATACAATGAGCAGTTCTTC. This encodes CASSLAQYNEQFF.

The chain has TRBV9 and TRBJ1-1; 9 nucleotides align to TRBD1. Germline V lookup: CDR1 SGDLS, CDR2 YYNGEE. Trimming took 0 bases from V and 9 from J; bases not matched to a gene: 6. The CDR3 covers 14 residues. The CDR3 loop reads CASSVVRTGDQAFF. The CDR3 nucleotides are TGTGCCAGCAGCGTAGTCAGGACAGGGGACCAAGCTTTCTTT. Together with reference TRBV9 and TRBJ1-1, the CDR3 gives the full variable domain: DSGVTQTPKHLITATGQRVTLRCSPRSGDLSVYWYQQSLDQGLQFLIQYYNGEERAKGNILERFSAQQFPDLHSELNLSSLELGDSALYFCASSVVRTGDQAFFGQGTRLTVV.

The genes are TRBV11-2 and TRBJ1-2, with TRBD1 as a possible D gene (5 bases). The CDR3 loop spans 13 amino acids. V was cut by 0 bases and J by 3 bases, with 5 bases left in between. Per the germline V gene, CDR1 is SGHAT and CDR2 is FQNNGV. CDR3 nucleotide sequence: TGTGCCAGCAGCTTAGACAGGGACTATGGCTACACCTTC. Amino acids: CASSLDRDYGYTF.

This clone has a handful of counts. This chain links TRBV10-2 with TRBJ2-3, with 12 bases fitting TRBD1. Per germline, CDR1 WSHSY and CDR2 SAAADI. The CDR3 spans 16 residues. V was pared by 6 bases and J by 3 bases, with 7 bases of the junction left unmatched. The CDR3 loop reads CASRDPGQGATDTQYF. CDR3 nucleotide sequence: TGCGCCAGCAGAGACCCGGGACAGGGGGCAACAGATACGCAGTATTTT.

The chain employs TRBV6-2 or TRBV6-3 and TRBJ2-1; 14 bases match TRBD2. The germline V gene encodes CDR1 MNHEY and CDR2 SVGEGT. The CDR3 extends over 16 amino acids. V shed 5 bases, J shed 8 bases, and the junction held 8 bases outside the gene matches. The CDR3 spells CASSALTSGRVYEQFF. DNA of the CDR3: TGTGCCAGCAGTGCCCTGACTAGCGGGAGGGTCTATGAGCAGTTCTTC.

The chain combines TRBV4-1 with TRBJ2-1; 10 nucleotides match TRBD2. The CDR3 sequence is 16 residues long. V lost 1 base and J lost 4; bases outside the gene matches: 4. The germline gives CDR1 MGHRA, CDR2 YSYEKL. The CDR3 loop is CASSQALAGVYNEQFF. Written as DNA, the CDR3 is TGCGCCAGCAGCCAAGCCCTAGCGGGGGTGTACAATGAGCAGTTCTTC.

The rearrangement joins TRBV19 to TRBJ2-2; TRBD1 might be the D (7 bases). The V end was cut by 2 bases, the J end by 7 bases, with 14 bases between. Germline V gives CDR1 LNHDA, CDR2 SQIVND (reference sequence). This CDR3 contains 15 residues. The CDR3 loop reads CASSIRQGGVGELFF. The CDR3 region has the DNA TGTGCCAGTAGTATACGCCAGGGGGGTGTCGGGGAGCTGTTTTTT.

The chain uses TRBV9 and TRBJ2-1; the D gene is possibly TRBD1 (5 bases). This CDR3 spans 15 amino acids. The V gene lost 0 bases and the J gene lost 8 bases, with 15 bases spanning the gap. Germline V gene sequence: CDR1 SGDLS, CDR2 YYNGEE. The CDR3 loop is CASSVEIRGEYEQFF. Here the CDR3 DNA reads TGTGCCAGCAGCGTAGAGATTAGGGGCGAGTATGAGCAGTTCTTC.

This clone occurred once. The chain employs TRBV6-6 and TRBJ2-7, with D perhaps matching TRBD2 (6 bases). V lost 7 bases and J lost 7, with 14 bases in between. In germline, CDR1 is MNHNY, CDR2 SVGAGI (reference sequence). The CDR3 has 12 amino acids. CDR3 sequence reads: CASTGTFREQYF. The CDR3, as DNA: TGTGCCAGCACCGGGACTTTCCGGGAGCAGTACTTC.

The J gene is TRBJ2-3, the V gene TRBV6-5, with unresolved D. Germline values: CDR1 MNHEY, CDR2 SVGAGI. Trimming cost V 7 bases and J 2 bases, with 7 bases left between them. The CDR3 sequence is 12 residues long. Here the CDR3 DNA reads TGTGCCAGCACCGGGTTCACAGATACGCAGTATTTT. This gives the protein CASTGFTDTQYF.

This clone was found once. The chain links TRBV6-5 to TRBJ2-7; D unresolved. V lost 5 bases and J 0 bases, leaving 5 bases between the germline ends. CDR1 and CDR2 from the germline V gene are MNHEY and SVGAGI. The CDR3 runs 12 residues. The CDR3 DNA reads TGTGCCAGCAGTATGAGCTCCTACGAGCAGTACGTC. Its translation: CASSMSSYEQYV.

The CDR3 coding sequence is TGTGCCACCAGCAGATCCCGACTAGCGGGAGGGCCAAACAATGAGCAGTTCTTC. Its protein is CATSRSRLAGGPNNEQFF. This chain links TRBV15 with TRBJ2-1, with 14 bases matching TRBD2. CDR3 size: 18 residues. With V trimmed by 2 bases and J by 5 bases, 8 bases remained unmatched. Looked up from germline, CDR1 is LNHNV and CDR2 is YYDKDF (reference sequence).